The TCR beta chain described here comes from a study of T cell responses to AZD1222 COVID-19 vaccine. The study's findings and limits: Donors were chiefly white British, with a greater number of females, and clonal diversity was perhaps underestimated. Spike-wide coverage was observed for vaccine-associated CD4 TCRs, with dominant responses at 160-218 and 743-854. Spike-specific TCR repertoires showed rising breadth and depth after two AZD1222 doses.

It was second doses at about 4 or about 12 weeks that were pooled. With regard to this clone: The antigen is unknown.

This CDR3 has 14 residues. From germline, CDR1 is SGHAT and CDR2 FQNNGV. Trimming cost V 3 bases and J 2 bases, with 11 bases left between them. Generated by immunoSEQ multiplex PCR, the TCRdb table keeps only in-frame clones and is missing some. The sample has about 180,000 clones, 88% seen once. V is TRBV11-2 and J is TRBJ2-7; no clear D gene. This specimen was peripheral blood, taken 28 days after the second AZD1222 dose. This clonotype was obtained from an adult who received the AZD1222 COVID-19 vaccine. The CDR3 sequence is CASSFQNGPYEQYF. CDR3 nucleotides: TGTGCCAGCAGCTTCCAGAATGGCCCCTACGAGCAGTACTTC.